Listed below are T cell receptor beta chains from one sample, sequenced in a study of blood T cell repertoires in COVID-19. Assay used: immunoSEQ multiplex PCR; TCRdb lists only in-frame clones, some missing. The table has about 56,000 clones, roughly four fifths seen once. Sequencing was carried out using peripheral blood. Source of these receptors: a woman of 80 years or more with acute or convalescent COVID-19. The CDR3 runs from the conserved cysteine through the conserved F or W. A D gene is named only where the DNA matches it firmly. Where a row states a size, it is once, few, many or the class of an expanded clone; other rows omit it.

j_call v_call d_call clone_size cdr3_nt cdr3_aa
TRBJ1-3 TRBV19 - - TGTGCCAGTAGTAAGGAGAGCGGAAACACCATATATTTT CASSKESGNTIYF
TRBJ2-7 TRBV27 - - TGTGCCACCCGACTATTTCCGGCAAGTCACGAGCAGTACTTC CATRLFPASHEQYF
TRBJ1-2 TRBV7-8 - - TGTGCCAGCAGCTCGTCTCCCGGGGTTTCCTATGGCTACACCTTC CASSSSPGVSYGYTF
TRBJ2-3 TRBV19 TRBD2 few TGTGCCAGTAGTATAGATCACAGCGGGGGGGCCTCAGATACGCAGTATTTT CASSIDHSGGASDTQYF
TRBJ2-5 TRBV15 TRBD1 - TGTGCCACCAGCAGAGACATCAGGGGGCCGGCAGAGACCCAGTACTTC CATSRDIRGPAETQYF
TRBJ1-2 TRBV29-1 - few TGCAGCGTTGATAGGGGGGGCGCGGATGGCTACACCTTC CSVDRGGADGYTF
TRBJ1-1 TRBV5-6 TRBD1 medium-sized TGTGCCAGCAGCTTCCTTGGGACTTCGACAGGGGTCTTATGGGAAGCTTTCTTT CASSFLGTSTGVLWEAFF
TRBJ2-5 TRBV2 TRBD1 - TGTGCCAGCTGGCGACAGGGGGGTCCCCAAGAGACCCAGTACTTC CASWRQGGPQETQYF
TRBJ2-1 TRBV4-1 TRBD2 - TGCGCCAGCAGCCAACCGGGACTAGCGGGAGCAGGGTACAATGAGCAGTTCTTC CASSQPGLAGAGYNEQFF
TRBJ2-7 TRBV7-9 TRBD1 - TGTGCCAGCAGCTTAGGAGGTGGGACAGGGGGTAATCGCGAGCAGTACTTC CASSLGGGTGGNREQYF
TRBJ2-2 TRBV7-5 - - TGTGTCAGAAGCTTAGCCCTAGGGACAGGGGGTGTGAACACCGGGGAGCTGTTTTTT CVRSLALGTGGVNTGELFF
TRBJ2-7 TRBV7-2 TRBD2 - TGTGCCACCAACCTTGGGACTAGCGCCAACGAGCAGTACTTC CATNLGTSANEQYF
TRBJ2-3 TRBV6-5 - - TGTGCCAGCAGCCCCCAGTATACGCAGTATTTT CASSPQYTQYF
TRBJ2-1 TRBV13 - once TGTGCCAGCAGCCCCCCCGGACTATATACATATGAGCAGTTCTTC CASSPPGLYTYEQFF
TRBJ2-1 TRBV7-6 - - TGTGCCAGCAGCTTGACAAAGACCTACAATGAGCAGTTCTTC CASSLTKTYNEQFF
TRBJ2-3 TRBV30 - - TGTGCCTGGGGGGGGGCTAGGGGAACAGATACGCAGTATTTT CAWGGARGTDTQYF
TRBJ2-3 TRBV27 TRBD2 - TGTGCCAGCACCCAAGCGGGGGCCAGCACAGATACGCAGTATTTT CASTQAGASTDTQYF
TRBJ1-5 TRBV29-1 TRBD1 - TGCAGCGTTGAGTTGGGACAGGGTATGGGTCAGCCCCAGCATTTT CSVELGQGMGQPQHF
TRBJ2-5 TRBV2 - - TGTGCCAGCAGTGAAGAGGGGCAGAATCAAGAGACCCAGTACTTC CASSEEGQNQETQYF
TRBJ2-1 TRBV6-1 TRBD2 - TGTGCCAGCAGTGAAAGGCTAGCGGCAGGCAATGAGCAGTTCTTC CASSERLAAGNEQFF
TRBJ2-1 TRBV10-1 - - TGCGCCAGCAGTGTTTCGGGGTTTCGGGCGTTATCCTACAATGAGCAGTTCTTC CASSVSGFRALSYNEQFF
TRBJ2-6 TRBV5-8 TRBD1 - TGTGCCAGCAGCGCCACAGGGGTAAGCCCTGGGGCCAACGTCCTGACTTTC CASSATGVSPGANVLTF
TRBJ1-2 TRBV5-1 - - TGCGCCAGCAGCTTGGCCGCGACAGGTATGGGCTATGGCTACACCTTC CASSLAATGMGYGYTF
TRBJ2-2 TRBV2 - - TGTGCCAGCAGTGAAAACGGGATTGTCACCGGGGAGCTGTTTTTT CASSENGIVTGELFF
TRBJ2-7 TRBV3-1/TRBV3-2 TRBD1 - TGTGCCAGCAGCCACGAAAACAGGGGCACGTATTTCTACGAGCAGTACTTC CASSHENRGTYFYEQYF
TRBJ1-1 TRBV10-1 - - TGCGCCAGCAGTGAGTCGAGGATCATGAACACTGAAGCTTTCTTT CASSESRIMNTEAFF
TRBJ2-5 TRBV2 TRBD2 - TGTGCCAGCAGCCCAAGACTAGCGGGTGAGACCCAGTACTTC CASSPRLAGETQYF
TRBJ1-3 TRBV4-1 TRBD1 few TGCGCCAGCAGCCACGCCCCGGACAGGGGAGGAAGGAACACCATATATTTT CASSHAPDRGGRNTIYF
TRBJ2-4 TRBV7-9 TRBD1 - TGTGCCAGCAGCTTAGCCGGGACAGCAAACATTCAGTACTTC CASSLAGTANIQYF
TRBJ2-1 TRBV5-1 TRBD2 - TGCGCCAGCAGCTGGAGTACTAGCGGGGGGTCGAATGAGCAGTTCTTC CASSWSTSGGSNEQFF
TRBJ2-2 TRBV2 - - TGTGCCAGCAGGCGGGACGGCGGGGAGCTGTTTTTT CASRRDGGELFF
TRBJ1-5 TRBV2 TRBD1 few TGTGCCAGCAGTGAATGGACAGGGAGGGATAGCAATCAGCCCCAGCATTTT CASSEWTGRDSNQPQHF
TRBJ1-6 TRBV5-1 - - TGCGCCAGCAGCTCGGGTCAATCGAATTCACCCCTCCACTTT CASSSGQSNSPLHF
TRBJ2-1 TRBV12-3/TRBV12-4 - - TGTGCCAGCAGTTTAACACCACTAGTGTGGCAGTTCTTC CASSLTPLVWQFF
TRBJ1-1 TRBV5-5 TRBD1 - TGTGCCAGCAGCTCAAGGGACAGTTTTTACATGAACACTGAAGCTTTCTTT CASSSRDSFYMNTEAFF
TRBJ2-5 TRBV5-5 TRBD1 - TGTGCCAGCAGCGCAGCGACAGGGTTTGGAGAGACCCAGTACTTC CASSAATGFGETQYF
TRBJ2-7 TRBV18 TRBD1 - TGTGCCAGCTCGCCTGGGACAGGGGGCCCGACCTACGAGCAGTACTTC CASSPGTGGPTYEQYF
TRBJ2-5 TRBV19 TRBD2 - TGTGCCAGTAGTATGGCTAGCGGTGTCGTAGAGACCCAGTACTTC CASSMASGVVETQYF
TRBJ1-2 TRBV5-1 - - TGCGCCAGCAGCAAGGTGACGAGGTATGGCTACACCTTC CASSKVTRYGYTF
TRBJ2-7 TRBV28 - - TGTGCCAGCAGTTTGGGGACAGCGGCGGGGAGCGGGCAGTACTTC CASSLGTAAGSGQYF
TRBJ2-7 TRBV3-1/TRBV3-2 - few TGTGCCAGCAGCCAGCGCACGGGACTGTCTAGCGAGCAGTACTTC CASSQRTGLSSEQYF
TRBJ2-5 TRBV6-5 - - TGTGCCAGCAGCGGGGGTAGGGCCTTGGGGGAGACCCAGTACTTC CASSGGRALGETQYF
TRBJ1-5 TRBV21-1 - - TGTGCCAGCAGCAACCACGTGGGCATTTTCAATCAGCCCCAGCATTTT CASSNHVGIFNQPQHF
TRBJ2-7 TRBV5-5 TRBD1 - TGTGCCAGCAGCTTGAGGACAGGGTCCTACGAGCAGTACTTC CASSLRTGSYEQYF
TRBJ1-5 TRBV30 TRBD1 once TGTGCCTGGAGTACCCCACGGACAGGGAGTAGCAATCAGCCCCAGCATTTT CAWSTPRTGSSNQPQHF
TRBJ1-4 TRBV4-2 TRBD1 - TGTGCCAGCAGCCAAGATCTCAGGGGGCTTAATGAAAAACTGTTTTTT CASSQDLRGLNEKLFF
TRBJ2-7 TRBV5-5 TRBD1 - TGTGCCAGCAGCTCGCCCGACAGGGGAGGATACGAGCAGTACTTC CASSSPDRGGYEQYF
TRBJ1-2 TRBV2 - - TGTGCCAGCAGTGAAAGGGAGGACTATGGCTACACCTTC CASSEREDYGYTF
TRBJ2-7 TRBV19 - - TGTGCCAGTAGTTCCCGGGGCGGGACTGGGTACGAGCAGTACTTC CASSSRGGTGYEQYF
TRBJ2-7 TRBV7-9 TRBD2 - TGTGCCAGCAGCGCCTCGACTAGCATTGAGCAGTACTTC CASSASTSIEQYF
TRBJ1-4 TRBV5-1 TRBD1 - TGCGCCAGCAGTAATACAGGGGGATCTAATGAAAAACTGTTTTTT CASSNTGGSNEKLFF
TRBJ1-4 TRBV25-1 TRBD1 - TGTGCCAGCAGTCGGACAGGGACGCGGGAAAAACTGTTTTTT CASSRTGTREKLFF
TRBJ1-5 TRBV5-1 - - TGCGCCAGCAGCTTGGACGGGAGCTCTAGCAATCAGCCCCAGCATTTT CASSLDGSSSNQPQHF